The next 2 T cell receptor beta chains were all read from a single sample in a study of cytomegalovirus exposure and HLA in healthy donors. In the PCR, 60 Vbeta and 13 Jbeta primers were used. Sequencing used immunoSEQ multiplex PCR; TCRdb keeps in-frame clones, though not all of them. Of 150,000 to 200,000 clones listed, 82% were seen once; the top ten hold 1.5%. The sequencing input was PBMCs. These receptor sequences come from a girl aged 10-17 years in good health and CMV-seropositive.

The table lists this clone with a count of one. This chain links TRBV5-1 with TRBJ2-7, with D possibly TRBD1 on 6 matching bases. The CDR3 loop spans 16 amino acids. Germline V gene sequence: CDR1 SGHRS, CDR2 YFSETQ. Trimming shortened V by 3 bases and J by 3 bases, and 19 bases separated the two germline ends. Here the CDR3 DNA reads TGCGCCAGCAGCTCTTGGCCACAGGGTTTAATCTACGAGCAGTACTTC. This translates into CASSSWPQGLIYEQYF.

V usage is TRBV30 and J usage is TRBJ2-7; 8 bases align to TRBD1. The junction had 7 bases not matched to a gene; V was cut back by 4 bases and J by 2 bases. CDR1 is GTSNPN and CDR2 is SVGIG in the germline V gene (reference sequence). CDR3 size: 14 residues. CDR3 bases: TGTGCCTGGAAATCAGGACAGGGACCCTACGAGCAGTACTTC. Its protein is CAWKSGQGPYEQYF.